This T cell receptor beta chain originates from a study of blood T cell repertoires in COVID-19. Study in general: Whether acute or convalescent, the COVID-19 samples came from the United States, Italy and Spain. The cDNA or gDNA used as material had been derived from T cells, B-cell-depleted T cells, or PBMCs.

The authors' processing: Nucleated cell number was recorded as an estimate derived from reference gene primer amplification. Repertoires were generated with immunoSEQ multiplex PCR, while TCRdb's copy carries only in-frame clones and drops some. V and J calls and clone size are given by that table; D and trimming were obtained from the DNA. In the table there are about 130,000 clones, around 87% of which are singletons. Germline V lookup: CDR1 MNHEY, CDR2 SMNVEV (reference sequence). The CDR3 totals 14 residues. V shed 4 bases and J shed 6 bases, with 13 bases lying between them. This receptor was obtained from a man aged 45-60 years with active COVID-19. Specimen: peripheral blood. This chain uses TRBV27 with TRBJ2-4; D perhaps matches TRBD2 (7 bases). CDR3 nucleotide sequence: TGTGCCAGCAGTTCCAGGGGAGGGGGAAACATTCAGTACTTC. This encodes CASSSRGGGNIQYF.